Here is one T cell receptor (beta chain) with its context. This record belongs to a study of blood T cell repertoires in COVID-19. The CDR3 sequence is 18 residues long. V lost 7 bases, J lost 2 bases, and 12 bases stayed unmatched. Germline CDR1 MDHEN, CDR2 SYDVKM. Using immunoSEQ multiplex PCR, the repertoire was profiled, and TCRdb retains in-frame clones only, with some absent. Of about 530,000 clones in the sample, roughly 89% were seen once. Sequencing was carried out using peripheral blood. The clonotype was recovered from a woman aged 45-65 years with COVID-19, enrolled during active disease. The chain recombines TRBV28 with TRBJ2-3, with 13 nucleotides matching TRBD2. Here the CDR3 reads CASIQGGLAGAYTDTQYF. The CDR3 nucleotides are TGTGCCAGCATACAAGGAGGACTAGCGGGGGCCTACACAGATACGCAGTATTTT.